These T cell receptor beta chains were read from a single sample in a study of chemoradiotherapy in HPV16-positive cancers. Some clones are missing from TCRdb's copy, which holds only in-frame ones; the method was immunoSEQ multiplex PCR. The sample lists roughly 19,000 clones, around 87% occurring once. This material consisted of blood, taken from a patient who underwent chemoradiotherapy. The origin of the receptors is a human donor with HPV-associated anogenital cancer. The CDR3 runs from the conserved cysteine through the conserved F or W. D genes are given only for firm matches. Clone size is given for some rows only: seen once, a few or many times, or a class if the clone is expanded.

J gene: TRBJ1-2; CDR3 length: 11; clone size: .; V gene: TRBV6-6; D gene: .; CDR3 protein: CASRSDSGYTF; CDR3 DNA: TGTGCCAGCAGGTCCGATAGTGGCTACACCTTC
J gene: TRBJ2-3; CDR3 length: 14; clone size: .; V gene: TRBV29-1; D gene: .; CDR3 protein: CSGRSGLFTDTQYF; CDR3 DNA: TGCAGCGGTAGAAGTGGTCTCTTCACAGATACGCAGTATTTT
J gene: TRBJ1-5; CDR3 length: 13; clone size: .; V gene: TRBV7-3; D gene: .; CDR3 protein: CASSPQGNQPQHF; CDR3 DNA: TGTGCCAGCAGCCCTCAGGGGAATCAGCCCCAGCATTTT
J gene: TRBJ2-3; CDR3 length: 11; clone size: .; V gene: TRBV2; D gene: .; CDR3 protein: CASSGADTQYF; CDR3 DNA: TGTGCCAGCAGTGGGGCGGATACGCAGTATTTT
J gene: TRBJ1-1; CDR3 length: 13; clone size: .; V gene: TRBV6-5; D gene: .; CDR3 protein: CASRVTGNTEAFF; CDR3 DNA: TGTGCCAGCAGGGTGACCGGAAACACTGAAGCTTTCTTT
J gene: TRBJ2-7; CDR3 length: 16; clone size: .; V gene: TRBV11-3; D gene: TRBD1; CDR3 protein: CASSSPDRGGSYEQYF; CDR3 DNA: TGTGCCAGCAGCTCCCCGGACAGGGGAGGCTCCTACGAGCAGTACTTC
J gene: TRBJ2-3; CDR3 length: 13; clone size: .; V gene: TRBV11-3; D gene: .; CDR3 protein: CASSFTDTDTQYF; CDR3 DNA: TGTGCCAGCAGCTTTACAGACACAGATACGCAGTATTTT
J gene: TRBJ1-1; CDR3 length: 15; clone size: few; V gene: TRBV4-2; D gene: .; CDR3 protein: CASSPGKTMNTEAFF; CDR3 DNA: TGTGCCAGCAGCCCCGGCAAGACCATGAACACTGAAGCTTTCTTT
J gene: TRBJ1-5; CDR3 length: 15; clone size: .; V gene: TRBV19; D gene: .; CDR3 protein: CASTPGAGRGQPQHF; CDR3 DNA: TGTGCCAGTACCCCGGGGGCAGGTCGGGGCCAGCCCCAGCATTTT
J gene: TRBJ2-7; CDR3 length: 13; clone size: .; V gene: TRBV5-1; D gene: .; CDR3 protein: CASSPQGRNEQYF; CDR3 DNA: TGCGCCAGCAGCCCACAGGGTCGGAACGAGCAGTACTTC
J gene: TRBJ1-2; CDR3 length: 16; clone size: .; V gene: TRBV19; D gene: .; CDR3 protein: CASSIGQRTRSYGYTF; CDR3 DNA: TGTGCCAGTAGTATAGGCCAACGGACAAGGAGCTATGGCTACACCTTC
J gene: TRBJ2-7; CDR3 length: 13; clone size: .; V gene: TRBV5-8; D gene: .; CDR3 protein: CASTHTGVYEQYF; CDR3 DNA: TGTGCCAGCACTCATACGGGGGTTTACGAGCAGTACTTC
J gene: TRBJ2-5; CDR3 length: 17; clone size: .; V gene: TRBV2; D gene: .; CDR3 protein: CASNELGIDQSRETQYF; CDR3 DNA: TGTGCCAGCAACGAACTCGGAATTGACCAGTCCCGAGAGACCCAGTACTTC
J gene: TRBJ2-1; CDR3 length: 18; clone size: few; V gene: TRBV9; D gene: TRBD2; CDR3 protein: CASSVGTDLAGGYNEQFF; CDR3 DNA: TGTGCCAGCAGCGTAGGGACGGACCTAGCGGGGGGCTACAATGAGCAGTTCTTC
J gene: TRBJ2-1; CDR3 length: 13; clone size: once; V gene: TRBV6-5; D gene: .; CDR3 protein: CASKRQTFNEQFF; CDR3 DNA: TGTGCCAGCAAGAGACAGACCTTCAATGAGCAGTTCTTC
J gene: TRBJ1-1; CDR3 length: 17; clone size: .; V gene: TRBV18; D gene: TRBD1; CDR3 protein: CASSFTGGDRLNTEAFF; CDR3 DNA: TGTGCCAGCTCATTTACCGGGGGGGACAGGCTGAACACTGAAGCTTTCTTT
J gene: TRBJ2-7; CDR3 length: 11; clone size: .; V gene: TRBV23-1; D gene: TRBD1; CDR3 protein: CASVQGFEQYF; CDR3 DNA: TGCGCCAGCGTACAGGGGTTCGAGCAGTACTTC
J gene: TRBJ2-6; CDR3 length: 15; clone size: .; V gene: TRBV19; D gene: .; CDR3 protein: CASSDKSSGANVLTF; CDR3 DNA: TGTGCCAGTAGTGACAAGAGCTCTGGGGCCAACGTCCTGACTTTC
J gene: TRBJ2-5; CDR3 length: 16; clone size: .; V gene: TRBV11-3; D gene: .; CDR3 protein: CASSLGPRLGEETQYF; CDR3 DNA: TGTGCCAGCAGCTTAGGGCCGCGACTGGGGGAAGAGACCCAGTACTTC
J gene: TRBJ2-7; CDR3 length: 12; clone size: .; V gene: TRBV10-3; D gene: .; CDR3 protein: CAISDRRYEQYF; CDR3 DNA: TGTGCCATCAGTGACAGGCGCTACGAGCAGTACTTC
J gene: TRBJ2-2; CDR3 length: 16; clone size: .; V gene: TRBV11-3; D gene: TRBD1; CDR3 protein: CASSSGQGNIAGELFF; CDR3 DNA: TGTGCCAGCAGCTCGGGACAGGGAAACATCGCCGGGGAGCTGTTTTTT
J gene: TRBJ2-7; CDR3 length: 15; clone size: .; V gene: TRBV27; D gene: TRBD1; CDR3 protein: CASSSSGQGVHEQYF; CDR3 DNA: TGTGCCAGCAGTTCGTCGGGACAGGGAGTCCACGAGCAGTACTTC
J gene: TRBJ2-7; CDR3 length: 14; clone size: .; V gene: TRBV18; D gene: .; CDR3 protein: CASSPLTDLMEQYF; CDR3 DNA: TGTGCCAGCTCACCTCTTACTGACTTGATGGAGCAGTACTTC
J gene: TRBJ2-3; CDR3 length: 15; clone size: .; V gene: TRBV7-2; D gene: .; CDR3 protein: CASSFDLAYTDTQYF; CDR3 DNA: TGTGCCAGCAGCTTTGATCTAGCTTACACAGATACGCAGTATTTT
J gene: TRBJ2-7; CDR3 length: 11; clone size: few; V gene: TRBV27; D gene: TRBD1; CDR3 protein: CASSGQGSQYF; CDR3 DNA: TGTGCCAGCAGTGGACAGGGTTCGCAGTACTTC
J gene: TRBJ1-4; CDR3 length: 14; clone size: .; V gene: TRBV19; D gene: .; CDR3 protein: CASRPGLLNEKLFF; CDR3 DNA: TGTGCCAGTAGGCCAGGGCTTCTAAATGAAAAACTGTTTTTT
J gene: TRBJ2-3; CDR3 length: 15; clone size: .; V gene: TRBV7-2; D gene: .; CDR3 protein: CASSFTPDGRSTQYF; CDR3 DNA: TGTGCCAGCAGCTTCACCCCCGACGGCCGATCTACGCAGTATTTT
J gene: TRBJ2-3; CDR3 length: 13; clone size: .; V gene: TRBV5-6; D gene: .; CDR3 protein: CASSRGGGDTQYF; CDR3 DNA: TGTGCCAGCAGTCGCGGAGGGGGTGATACGCAGTATTTT
J gene: TRBJ2-7; CDR3 length: 13; clone size: few; V gene: TRBV6-5; D gene: .; CDR3 protein: CASSLRQAYEQYF; CDR3 DNA: TGTGCCAGCAGTTTACGACAGGCCTACGAGCAGTACTTC
J gene: TRBJ2-3; CDR3 length: 14; clone size: .; V gene: TRBV5-4; D gene: .; CDR3 protein: CASSFPRGSDTQYF; CDR3 DNA: TGTGCCAGCAGCTTCCCAAGAGGCTCAGATACGCAGTATTTT
J gene: TRBJ2-4; CDR3 length: 14; clone size: .; V gene: TRBV11-3; D gene: .; CDR3 protein: CASSPGSGLSIQYF; CDR3 DNA: TGTGCCAGCAGCCCGGGATCCGGACTGAGCATTCAGTACTTC
J gene: TRBJ1-6; CDR3 length: 16; clone size: .; V gene: TRBV6-6; D gene: TRBD1; CDR3 protein: CASSYSTGGIDSPLHF; CDR3 DNA: TGTGCCAGCAGTTACTCGACAGGGGGTATAGATTCACCCCTCCACTTT
J gene: TRBJ2-3; CDR3 length: 14; clone size: once; V gene: TRBV5-4; D gene: TRBD2; CDR3 protein: CASSLSGGRGTQYF; CDR3 DNA: TGTGCCAGCAGCTTATCTGGCGGGAGGGGTACGCAGTATTTT
J gene: TRBJ1-1; CDR3 length: 16; clone size: .; V gene: TRBV13; D gene: .; CDR3 protein: CASSLPGPRLNTEAFF; CDR3 DNA: TGTGCCAGCAGCTTACCAGGACCCCGTTTGAACACTGAAGCTTTCTTT
J gene: TRBJ1-5; CDR3 length: 15; clone size: .; V gene: TRBV25-1; D gene: .; CDR3 protein: CASSHSGGTHQPQHF; CDR3 DNA: TGTGCCAGCAGCCACTCGGGAGGGACCCATCAGCCCCAGCATTTT
J gene: TRBJ2-2; CDR3 length: 16; clone size: once; V gene: TRBV7-9; D gene: TRBD1; CDR3 protein: CASSLYGTGDTGELFF; CDR3 DNA: TGTGCCAGCAGCTTATACGGGACAGGGGATACCGGGGAGCTGTTTTTT
J gene: TRBJ1-4; CDR3 length: 15; clone size: .; V gene: TRBV9; D gene: .; CDR3 protein: CASSVSGATNEKLFF; CDR3 DNA: TGTGCCAGCAGCGTATCAGGAGCAACTAATGAAAAACTGTTTTTT
J gene: TRBJ2-1; CDR3 length: 12; clone size: once; V gene: TRBV9; D gene: .; CDR3 protein: CASSVGLNEQFF; CDR3 DNA: TGTGCCAGCAGCGTAGGGCTAAATGAGCAGTTCTTC
J gene: TRBJ2-6; CDR3 length: 14; clone size: .; V gene: TRBV19; D gene: .; CDR3 protein: CASTSSGGANVLTF; CDR3 DNA: TGTGCCAGTACCTCATCTGGTGGGGCCAACGTCCTGACTTTC
J gene: TRBJ1-2; CDR3 length: 15; clone size: .; V gene: TRBV25-1; D gene: .; CDR3 protein: CASSASTEIGYGYTF; CDR3 DNA: TGTGCCAGCAGTGCCTCGACCGAGATAGGTTATGGCTACACCTTC
J gene: TRBJ2-3; CDR3 length: 12; clone size: .; V gene: TRBV5-1; D gene: .; CDR3 protein: CASSYDTDTQYF; CDR3 DNA: TGCGCCAGCAGTTATGACACAGATACGCAGTATTTT
J gene: TRBJ2-7; CDR3 length: 12; clone size: few; V gene: TRBV7-9; D gene: .; CDR3 protein: CASSLQGGEQYF; CDR3 DNA: TGTGCCAGCAGCCTCCAGGGTGGCGAGCAGTACTTC
J gene: TRBJ2-5; CDR3 length: 15; clone size: .; V gene: TRBV2; D gene: .; CDR3 protein: CASSDVVGGRETQYF; CDR3 DNA: TGTGCCAGCAGTGACGTGGTGGGGGGGCGAGAGACCCAGTACTTC
J gene: TRBJ1-2; CDR3 length: 14; clone size: .; V gene: TRBV7-8; D gene: .; CDR3 protein: CASSLAETDYGYTF; CDR3 DNA: TGTGCCAGCAGCTTAGCTGAGACAGACTATGGCTACACCTTC
J gene: TRBJ1-5; CDR3 length: 15; clone size: .; V gene: TRBV6-5; D gene: TRBD1; CDR3 protein: CASRGLQGNNQPQHF; CDR3 DNA: TGTGCCAGCAGGGGACTACAGGGGAACAATCAGCCCCAGCATTTT
J gene: TRBJ1-1; CDR3 length: 14; clone size: .; V gene: TRBV23-1; D gene: .; CDR3 protein: CASSRRGGSWVAFF; CDR3 DNA: TGCGCCAGCAGCCGGAGGGGGGGGTCTTGGGTAGCTTTCTTT
J gene: TRBJ2-7; CDR3 length: 13; clone size: few; V gene: TRBV6-1; D gene: .; CDR3 protein: CASRVTKRDEQYF; CDR3 DNA: TGTGCCAGCAGGGTTACGAAGCGTGACGAGCAGTACTTC
J gene: TRBJ1-2; CDR3 length: 14; clone size: .; V gene: TRBV29-1; D gene: .; CDR3 protein: CSVEEAGPNYGYTF; CDR3 DNA: TGCAGCGTTGAAGAGGCCGGGCCCAACTATGGCTACACCTTC
J gene: TRBJ1-4; CDR3 length: 15; clone size: .; V gene: TRBV7-9; D gene: TRBD1; CDR3 protein: CASSSYRGLNEKLFF; CDR3 DNA: TGTGCCAGCAGCAGCTACAGGGGGCTGAATGAAAAACTGTTTTTT
J gene: TRBJ2-2; CDR3 length: 16; clone size: .; V gene: TRBV7-9; D gene: .; CDR3 protein: CASSLYAGVYTGELFF; CDR3 DNA: TGTGCCAGCAGCCTCTACGCAGGGGTTTACACCGGGGAGCTGTTTTTT
J gene: TRBJ1-5; CDR3 length: 15; clone size: .; V gene: TRBV5-3; D gene: .; CDR3 protein: CARSPAGVSNQPQHF; CDR3 DNA: TGTGCCAGAAGCCCCGCCGGGGTTAGCAATCAGCCCCAGCATTTT
J gene: TRBJ2-1; CDR3 length: 14; clone size: .; V gene: TRBV11-2; D gene: .; CDR3 protein: CASSLELIPNEQFF; CDR3 DNA: TGTGCCAGCAGCTTAGAACTAATACCCAATGAGCAGTTCTTC
J gene: TRBJ2-7; CDR3 length: 15; clone size: .; V gene: TRBV2; D gene: .; CDR3 protein: CASSKIGTQSYEQYF; CDR3 DNA: TGTGCCAGCAGTAAAATTGGGACTCAGTCCTACGAGCAGTACTTC
J gene: TRBJ1-1; CDR3 length: 13; clone size: .; V gene: TRBV5-1; D gene: .; CDR3 protein: CASSPDLNTEAFF; CDR3 DNA: TGCGCCAGCAGCCCGGACCTGAACACTGAAGCTTTCTTT